A selection of T cell receptor beta chains follows, all from one sample in a study of T cells after yellow fever vaccination. From the 5' RACE reads, TCRdb called clonotypes with MiXCR, one entry per CDR3 protein. The sample carries 620,000 or so distinct CDR3 sequences, roughly a sixth recorded once. Source: PBMCs, taken about 5 days after the first yellow fever vaccination. These TCRs come from a man between 18 and 35 years old who received the YFV17D yellow fever vaccine. CDR3s include the opening cysteine and the closing phenylalanine or tryptophan. A D gene is named only where the DNA matches it firmly. Clone size is given for some rows only: seen once, a few or many times, or a class if the clone is expanded.

clone_size | j_call | d_call | cdr3_length | v_call | cdr3_nt | cdr3_aa
few | TRBJ2-5 | . | 14 | TRBV6-5 | TGTGCCAGCAGTTACGCGGGGTTAATGGAGACCCAGTACTTC | CASSYAGLMETQYF
. | TRBJ2-2 | TRBD1 | 14 | TRBV20-1 | TGCAGTGCTAGTGGGACAGGGAACACCGGGGAGCTGTTTTTT | CSASGTGNTGELFF
few | TRBJ2-3 | . | 15 | TRBV5-4 | TGTGCCAGCAGCTTTACACAGGGCAACACAGATACGCAGTATTTT | CASSFTQGNTDTQYF
. | TRBJ2-7 | . | 14 | TRBV11-1 | TGTGCCAGCAGCCCATGGACGGGTAGGAACGAGCAGTACTTC | CASSPWTGRNEQYF
few | TRBJ2-1 | TRBD1 | 13 | TRBV7-3 | TGTGCCAGCAGCCGGGGACAGCTCAATGAGCAGTTCTTC | CASSRGQLNEQFF
few | TRBJ2-6 | . | 18 | TRBV4-3 | TGCGCCAGCAGCCAAGGGTGGCAGGCTGGAGCTGGGGCCAACGTCCTGACTTTC | CASSQGWQAGAGANVLTF
. | TRBJ2-7 | . | 11 | TRBV2 | TGTGCCAGCTCCTATGCCGACGAGCAGTACTTC | CASSYADEQYF
. | TRBJ2-5 | . | 18 | TRBV6-1 | TGTGCCAGCCATCATACCCTTCCAGGTCGGGGGATCCGGGAGACCCAGTACTTC | CASHHTLPGRGIRETQYF
. | TRBJ2-1 | TRBD1 | 14 | TRBV27 | TGTGCCAGCAGTATAGACAGGGCGCACAATGAGCAGTTCTTC | CASSIDRAHNEQFF
. | TRBJ1-1 | . | 15 | TRBV7-2 | TGTGCCAGCAGCAGCCACAGGGTGAGGGGCACTGAAGCTTTCTTT | CASSSHRVRGTEAFF
. | TRBJ1-3 | . | 14 | TRBV20-1 | TGCAGTGCAATACCCCAGGGAACTGGAAACACCATATATTTT | CSAIPQGTGNTIYF
few | TRBJ2-7 | . | 13 | TRBV5-4 | TGTGCCAGCAGCCAGACTGACGCCTACGAGCAGTACTTC | CASSQTDAYEQYF
few | TRBJ2-5 | . | 15 | TRBV5-1 | TGCGCCAGCAGCACGGACGGGGGCCGGGGAGAGACCCAGTACTTC | CASSTDGGRGETQYF
. | TRBJ2-1 | TRBD1 | 14 | TRBV6-2/TRBV6-3 | TGTGCCAGCAGTTTTGAGACAGGGGGGTATGAGCAGTTCTTC | CASSFETGGYEQFF
. | TRBJ1-1 | . | 14 | TRBV6-2/TRBV6-3 | TGTGCCAGCACCCCACCCGGACTCTTGACTGAAGCTTTCTTT | CASTPPGLLTEAFF